Following are 7 T cell receptor beta chains from one sample sequenced in a study of cytomegalovirus exposure and HLA in healthy donors (dated by TCRdb to between 2016 and 2019). The library was produced with the immunoSEQ multiplex PCR assay. The multiplex PCR relied on a mix of 60 forward primers for TCR Vbeta segments and 13 reverse primers for TCR Jbeta segments. TCRdb limited this immuneACCESS table to in-frame rearrangements with V and J called. A share of clones is missing; checked studies link under half to unresolved V genes, and the rest is unexplained. Present in this sample are fewer than 250,000 clones, around 81% of which were seen just once. The ten largest make up 10% of the sample. Sequenced material: PBMCs. All receptors come from a woman between 45 and 65 years old in good health and CMV-seropositive.

This clone was recorded once. The genes are TRBV7-3 and TRBJ2-5, with D possibly TRBD1 on 6 matching bases. In germline, CDR1 is SGHTA, CDR2 FQGTGA. V was trimmed by 1 base and J by 5 bases, leaving 8 bases between them. This CDR3 spans 13 amino acids. The CDR3 sequence is CASSLNRAETQYF. DNA of the CDR3: TGTGCCAGCAGCTTAAACAGGGCTGAGACCCAGTACTTC.

The rearrangement links TRBV5-1 to TRBJ1-1; the match to TRBD1 covers 8 bases. The CDR3 length is 16 residues. V lost 5 bases to trimming and J lost 0 bases; unmatched junction nucleotides: 9. CDR1 SGHRS and CDR2 YFSETQ come from the germline V gene. Here the CDR3 reads CASRSGTGGLNTEAFF. CDR3 DNA sequence: TGCGCCAGCAGATCCGGGACAGGTGGGTTGAACACTGAAGCTTTCTTT.

V gene TRBV5-1 combines with J gene TRBJ1-1, with 8 bases lining up with TRBD1. V was pared by 5 bases and J by 4 bases, with 7 bases of the junction left unmatched. The CDR3 runs 14 residues. Germline CDR1 reads SGHRS; CDR2 reads YFSETQ. The CDR3 protein is CASRERTGRTEAFF. CDR3 DNA: TGCGCCAGCAGAGAGCGGACAGGGCGCACTGAAGCTTTCTTT.

The gene calls are TRBV4-2 and TRBJ2-7; a weak D match, TRBD2 (5 bases). The CDR3 sequence is 14 residues long. CDR1 and CDR2 from the germline V gene are LGHNA and YNFKEQ. Deletions cut 4 bases from V and 6 bases from J, with 16 bases between. The DNA of the CDR3 is TGTGCCAGCAGCCCCGGACTGAACCCATTCGAGCAGTACTTC. Translated: CASSPGLNPFEQYF.

This chain links TRBV7-9 with TRBJ2-3; D may be TRBD2 (6 bases). The CDR3 sequence is 14 residues long. V lost 1 base, J lost 4 bases, and 9 bases lay in between. The germline V gene has CDR1 SEHNR and CDR2 FQNEAQ (reference sequence). Here the CDR3 reads CASSLVSSADTQYF. CDR3 coding DNA: TGTGCCAGCAGCTTAGTTTCTAGCGCAGATACGCAGTATTTT. Together with reference TRBV7-9 and TRBJ2-3, the CDR3 gives the full variable domain: DTGVSQNPRHKITKRGQNVTFRCDPISEHNRLYWYRQTLGQGPEFLTYFQNEAQLEKSRLLSDRFSAERPKGSFSTLEIQRTEQGDSAMYLCASSLVSSADTQYFGPGTRLTVL.

A word on this clone: In this CDR3 the conserved last residue, phenylalanine or tryptophan, is missing, so a read error is likely. V usage is TRBV6-1 and J usage is TRBJ1-6, with 9 bases matching TRBD1. The germline gives CDR1 MNHNS, CDR2 SASEGT. J was trimmed by 5 bases and V by 6 bases; bases with no gene match: 5. The CDR3 consists of 15 residues. CDR3 DNA sequence: TGTGCCAGCAGGAGGGACAGGGCAAATAATTCACCCCTCCACCTT. This translates into CASRRDRANNSPLHL.

DNA of the CDR3: TGTGCCTGGACTCAGGACGACAGGGGAACAAACACCATATATTTT. This gives the protein CAWTQDDRGTNTIYF. The chain joins TRBV30 to TRBJ1-3; 8 nucleotides line up with TRBD1. CDR3 size: 15 residues. Trimming cost V 4 bases and J 6 bases; bases outside gene matches: 11. Germline V lookup: CDR1 GTSNPN, CDR2 SVGIG (reference sequence).